The 31 T cell receptor beta chains reported below all come from one sample, sequenced in a study of T cell repertoires in cytomegalovirus infection. TCRdb re-derived calls from the reads in MiXCR, one entry per CDR3 protein. The data hold approximately 910,000 distinct CDR3 sequences, with 30% to 40% observed a single time. Their antigens remain unidentified. The sample in question was cultured CD8+ T cells from PBMCs, obtained from culture after CMV antigen stimulation. The receptors were sampled from a human donor in good health (CMV status not recorded). Some clones in this sample may be carry-over from other donors' samples.

This clonotype was seen a handful of times. Here the CDR3 reads CASTGQHMNTEAFF. As DNA, the CDR3 is TGTGCCAGCACGGGACAGCACATGAACACTGAAGCTTTCTTT. V usage is TRBV6-1 and J usage is TRBJ1-1, with 7 bases that match TRBD1. J gave up 0 bases and V 7 bases, and 5 bases lay outside the gene matches. CDR1 and CDR2 from the germline V gene are MNHNS and SASEGT. The CDR3 runs to 14 residues.

This clonotype was picked up a small number of times. The genes are TRBV7-6 and TRBJ2-7; 8 bases map to TRBD1. CDR3 size: 14 residues. Unmatched junction bases numbered 3, after V lost 1 base and J lost 4 bases. The V gene's germline CDR1 is SGHVS and CDR2 FNYEAQ. The CDR3 is CASSLGTGKYEQYF. The CDR3 DNA follows: TGTGCCAGCAGCTTAGGGACAGGGAAATACGAGCAGTACTTC.

This clonotype was counted a few times. This chain uses TRBV27 with TRBJ1-2; 8 bases match TRBD1. The junction had 6 bases not matched to a gene; V was cut back by 4 bases and J by 5 bases. The CDR3 length is 14 residues. Germline-derived CDR1 and CDR2 are MNHEY and SMNVEV (reference sequence). CDR3 sequence (DNA): TGTGCCAGCAGTTACACAGGGGGGATATATGGCTACACCTTC. Amino acid sequence: CASSYTGGIYGYTF.

The chain employs TRBV2 and TRBJ2-4; no firm D call. V lost 11 bases and J 0 bases, leaving 14 bases between the germline ends. From germline, CDR1 is SNHLY and CDR2 FYNNEI. There are 14 residues in the CDR3. CDR3 sequence: CACRTLQAKNIQYF. The CDR3 coding sequence is TGTGCCTGCCGAACTCTGCAAGCCAAAAACATTCAGTACTTC.

This clonotype was counted only a few times. The rearrangement joins TRBV20-1 to TRBJ2-2; 9 bases map to TRBD1. V lost 1 base and J lost 2; bases outside the gene matches: 11. There are 18 residues in the CDR3. Germline-derived CDR1 and CDR2 are DFQATT and SNEGSKA (reference sequence). In DNA form, the CDR3 reads TGCAGTGCTAGAGTTTCAAGCCCGGGACAGGGAAACACCGGGGAGCTGTTTTTT. As protein: CSARVSSPGQGNTGELFF.

In this sample, this clonotype turned up a few times. V and J are TRBV19 and TRBJ1-2; TRBD1 is a possible D gene (6 bases). The V gene's germline CDR1 is LNHDA and CDR2 SQIVND (reference sequence). Trimming took 9 bases from V and 6 from J, leaving 23 bases between them. The length of the CDR3 is 15 residues. The CDR3 DNA reads TGTGCCAGCTCGTGGGGGGGGCGCGTAATGAATGGCTACACCTTC. It is translated as CASSWGGRVMNGYTF.

Ten or more counts support this clonotype. This chain uses TRBV7-6 with TRBJ1-2; D ambiguous. Trimming stripped 5 bases from V and 3 bases from J, with 13 bases between. CDR3 length: 14 amino acids. Germline V gives CDR1 SGHVS, CDR2 FNYEAQ. The CDR3, as DNA: TGTGCCAGCAGCCCCAGCGAGTGGGACTATGGCTACACCTTC. This codes for CASSPSEWDYGYTF.

This chain uses TRBV20-1 with TRBJ1-1; TRBD1 matches at 7 bases. The ends lost 3 bases at V and 4 bases at J; junction bases unmatched: 2. The CDR3 covers 12 residues. The germline CDR1 and CDR2 sequences are DFQATT and SNEGSKA (reference sequence). CDR3 in DNA: TGCAGTGCTAGGAGACAGGGCACTGAAGCTTTCTTT. Its translation is CSARRQGTEAFF.

This clonotype was recorded a few times. V is TRBV6-2 or TRBV6-3 and J is TRBJ2-4; D may be TRBD2 (6 bases). Germline loops: CDR1 MNHEY, CDR2 SVGEGT. The CDR3 runs to 14 residues. V dropped 2 bases and J dropped 7 bases, with 12 bases sitting between them. The CDR3 reads CASSYSGPLNIQYF. For the CDR3, the DNA is TGTGCCAGCAGTTACAGCGGGCCTTTGAACATTCAGTACTTC.

The J gene is TRBJ2-1, the V gene TRBV12-3 or TRBV12-4; 7 nucleotides align to TRBD1. Germline trimming cut 3 bases from V and 0 bases from J; bases unmatched to any gene: 11. The CDR3 is made up of 18 amino acids. The CDR3, as DNA: TGTGCCAGCAGTTTCCTCCGAATTGACAGGGACTCCTACAATGAGCAGTTCTTC. This gives the protein CASSFLRIDRDSYNEQFF.

This clonotype has more than one count but fewer than ten. The rearrangement joins TRBV7-9 to TRBJ1-5; 12 bases fit TRBD1. The ends lost 2 bases at V and 2 bases at J; junction bases unmatched: 7. CDR1 and CDR2 from the germline V gene are SEHNR and FQNEAQ (reference sequence). There are 18 residues in the CDR3. The CDR3 nucleotides read TGTGCCAGCAGCTTATCTGGGACAGGGGGCGAGGGCAATCAGCCCCAGCATTTT. This translates into CASSLSGTGGEGNQPQHF.

The gene calls are TRBV19 and TRBJ1-2, with D hard to call. The CDR3 runs to 17 residues. V gave up 7 bases and J gave up 2 bases, with 23 bases separating them. From germline, CDR1 is LNHDA and CDR2 SQIVND (reference sequence). This CDR3 reads CASNPSIGRYGNYGYTF. As DNA, the CDR3 is TGTGCCAGTAACCCCTCCATCGGACGATACGGGAACTATGGCTACACCTTC.

The sample holds a few counts of this clonotype. The V call is TRBV7-9, the J call TRBJ2-3, with D hard to call. V dropped 1 base and J dropped 5 bases, with 7 bases sitting between them. This CDR3 comprises 13 residues. Germline CDR1 SEHNR, CDR2 FQNEAQ (reference sequence). In DNA, the CDR3 is TGTGCCAGCAGCTTAGTGATAGGAGATACGCAGTATTTT. Amino acid sequence: CASSLVIGDTQYF.

This chain joins TRBV5-8 and TRBJ2-3; possible D gene TRBD2, 7 bases. This CDR3 has 16 amino acids. Germline V lookup: CDR1 SGHTS, CDR2 YDEGEE. Between the trimmed V and J ends, which lost 0 bases and 4 bases, there was a span of 15 bases. The CDR3, as DNA: TGTGCCAGCAGCTTGGCGGGGGGCGGCCCTCCAGATACGCAGTATTTT. Protein product: CASSLAGGGPPDTQYF. Full variable domain (rest looked up from reference TRBV5-8 and TRBJ2-3): EAGVTQSPTHLIKTRGQQATLRCSPISGHTSVYWYQQALGLGLQFLLWYDEGEERNRGNFPPRFSGRQFPNYSSELNVNALELEDSALYLCASSLAGGGPPDTQYFGPGTRLTVL.

J is TRBJ2-7 and V is TRBV7-9; 7 bases align to TRBD1. From germline, CDR1 is SEHNR and CDR2 FQNEAQ (reference sequence). CDR3 length equals 15 residues. Trimming removed 4 bases from V and 5 bases from J; junction bases left unmatched: 11. The CDR3 bases are TGTGCCAGCAGCTCAACAGGGGAAGAAGACGACGAGCAGTACTTC. Protein product: CASSSTGEEDDEQYF.

V usage is TRBV5-1 and J usage is TRBJ2-1; 8 positions agree with TRBD1. The CDR3 sequence is 15 residues long. V gave up 4 bases and J gave up 5 bases; unmatched junction bases: 8. Germline CDR1 reads SGHRS; CDR2 reads YFSETQ. This CDR3 is CASSLGTGRDNEQFF. The CDR3 coding sequence is TGCGCCAGCAGCCTCGGGACAGGTCGAGACAATGAGCAGTTCTTC.

This clonotype has more than one count but fewer than ten. V is TRBV7-9 and J is TRBJ2-1; the match to TRBD1 covers 11 bases. CDR3 length: 18 residues. The ends lost 4 bases at V and 0 bases at J; junction bases unmatched: 8. CDR1 and CDR2 from the germline V gene are SEHNR and FQNEAQ (reference sequence). The chain's CDR3 is CASSSGQGARGSYNEQFF. CDR3 bases: TGTGCCAGCAGCTCTGGACAGGGGGCGAGAGGCTCCTACAATGAGCAGTTCTTC.

The chain recombines TRBV7-9 with TRBJ1-2, with 9 bases matching TRBD1. The germline gives CDR1 SEHNR, CDR2 FQNEAQ (reference sequence). V was clipped by 2 bases and J by 7 bases; unmatched bases: 11. This CDR3 contains 16 residues. In DNA form, the CDR3 reads TGTGCCAGCAGCTTACCCGACACAGGGGGCTTTGGTGGCTACACCTTC. This sequence encodes CASSLPDTGGFGGYTF. The complete variable domain, with remaining parts taken from reference TRBV7-9 and TRBJ1-2, reads DTGVSQNPRHKITKRGQNVTFRCDPISEHNRLYWYRQTLGQGPEFLTYFQNEAQLEKSRLLSDRFSAERPKGSFSTLEIQRTEQGDSAMYLCASSLPDTGGFGGYTFGSGTRLTVV.

In this sample, this clonotype turned up many times. V usage is TRBV7-2 and J usage is TRBJ2-2; no reliable D call. The CDR3 sequence is 12 residues long. Germline CDR1 SGHTA, CDR2 FQGNSA. Trimming took 5 bases from V and 3 from J, leaving 4 bases between them. CDR3 DNA: TGTGCCAGCAGCGAGGACACCGGGGAGCTGTTTTTT. Translating gives CASSEDTGELFF. The whole variable domain, remainder taken from reference TRBV7-2 and TRBJ2-2, is GAGVSQSPSNKVTEKGKDVELRCDPISGHTALYWYRQSLGQGLEFLIYFQGNSAPDKSGLPSDRFSAERTGGSVSTLTIQRTQQEDSAVYLCASSEDTGELFFGEGSRLTVL.

This chain links TRBV6-5 with TRBJ2-1; TRBD2 might be the D (5 bases). V gave up 7 bases and J gave up 5 bases, with 15 bases separating them. CDR1 is MNHEY and CDR2 is SVGAGI in the germline V gene. This CDR3 is 14 amino acids long. The chain's CDR3 is CASTRGLWDNEQFF. CDR3 in DNA: TGTGCCAGCACGAGAGGACTTTGGGACAATGAGCAGTTCTTC.

This clonotype was counted a few times. This sequence joins TRBV2 and TRBJ1-2, with D unclear. This CDR3 is 13 amino acids long. The germline V gene encodes CDR1 SNHLY and CDR2 FYNNEI. Trimming took off 4 bases at V and 4 bases at J, with 10 bases between the two ends. The CDR3 loop is CASSGRVSYGYTF. The CDR3 nucleotides are TGTGCCAGCAGTGGGAGGGTCTCCTATGGCTACACCTTC.

This clonotype was picked up one time. This sequence may be a read error, since a much larger clone differs from it by one base. The genes are TRBV11-2 and TRBJ2-1; 7 positions match TRBD1. Germline V gene data show CDR1 as SGHAT and CDR2 as FQNNGV. The CDR3 contains 15 residues. The V and J ends lost 1 base and 7 bases, in that order; junction bases with no gene match: 7. The CDR3 sequence is CASSLVRGPTNEQFF. For the CDR3, the DNA is TGTGCCAGCAGCTTAGTAAGGGGGCCCACAAATGAGCAGTTCTTC.

The chain uses TRBV10-3 and TRBJ1-3; 11 nucleotides agree with TRBD1. Losses at the gene ends were 10 bases for V and 1 base for J; bases not matched to a gene: 9. Germline CDR1 reads ENHRY; CDR2 reads SYGVKD. The CDR3 totals 16 residues. Here the CDR3 DNA reads TGTGCCACTGCTATCGGGACAGGGGGTTCTGGAAACACCATATATTTT. Translated, it gives CATAIGTGGSGNTIYF.

The rearrangement joins TRBV4-1 to TRBJ1-1; D gene uncertain. The CDR3 length is 18 residues. Trimming cost V 0 bases and J 1 base, with 18 bases left between them. From germline, CDR1 is MGHRA and CDR2 YSYEKL. In DNA, the CDR3 is TGCGCCAGCAGCCAAGATACCGCAGGCCCGAGTTGGAACACTGAAGCTTTCTTT. Protein product: CASSQDTAGPSWNTEAFF.

The rearrangement links TRBV29-1 to TRBJ1-2, with TRBD1 identical over 10 bases. After removal of 7 bases from V and 8 bases from J, the junction contained 4 bases not matched to a gene. Germline V CDR1 and CDR2: SQVTM, ANQGSEA. The CDR3 has 11 residues. CDR3 DNA: TGCAGCGACGGGACAGGGGAGGGCTACACCTTC. Translating gives CSDGTGEGYTF.

This clonotype has a handful of counts. The CDR3 DNA reads TGTGCCAGCAGCCCCCGGGGGGTAATCCAAGAGACCCAGTACTTC. Translation: CASSPRGVIQETQYF. The gene calls are TRBV7-9 and TRBJ2-5; 7 bases match TRBD2. CDR1 and CDR2 (germline): SEHNR, FQNEAQ (reference sequence). This CDR3 region has 15 residues. J lost 1 base, V lost 5 bases, and 7 bases had no gene match.

This clonotype was seen at least ten times. The chain couples TRBV7-8 to TRBJ2-1, with 7 bases aligning to TRBD1. Trimming at V came to 7 bases and at J to 9 bases, leaving 6 bases not matched to a gene. The CDR3 contains 12 residues. Germline values: CDR1 SGHVS, CDR2 FQNEAQ. CDR3 loop: CASTTPGGEQFF. DNA of the CDR3: TGTGCCAGCACTACCCCAGGGGGTGAGCAGTTCTTC.

The chain employs TRBV10-2 and TRBJ2-5; 7 bases line up with TRBD1. Per the germline V gene, CDR1 is WSHSY and CDR2 is SAAADI. This CDR3 comprises 12 residues. The V and J ends lost 7 bases and 5 bases, in that order; junction bases with no gene match: 4. DNA for the CDR3: TGCGCCAGCAAGACAGGGTTGGAGACCCAGTACTTC. Amino acids: CASKTGLETQYF.

The rearrangement links TRBV20-1 to TRBJ2-5; TRBD2 might be the D (5 bases). V lost 0 bases to trimming and J lost 2 bases, with 7 bases between them. This CDR3 region has 13 residues. Germline CDR1 is DFQATT and CDR2 is SNEGSKA (reference sequence). In nucleotides, the CDR3 is TGCAGTGCTAGAGAGCCGGGGCAAGAGACCCAGTACTTC. Translating gives CSAREPGQETQYF.

The J gene is TRBJ2-3, the V gene TRBV11-2, with 11 nucleotides matching TRBD1. CDR3 length: 16 amino acids. Losses at the gene ends were 7 bases for V and 4 bases for J; bases not matched to a gene: 10. Looked up from germline, CDR1 is SGHAT and CDR2 is FQNNGV. The CDR3 region is CASKLGQGGLADTQYF. In DNA form, the CDR3 reads TGTGCCAGCAAACTGGGACAGGGGGGGTTGGCAGATACGCAGTATTTT.

The chain joins TRBV3-1 to TRBJ1-2; TRBD1 agrees at 8 bases. The V gene end was trimmed by 6 bases and the J gene end by 6 bases; junction bases not matched to a gene: 3. From germline, CDR1 is LGHDT and CDR2 YNNKEL (reference sequence). The CDR3 consists of 12 residues. The CDR3 reads CASRDRVNGYTF. The CDR3, as DNA: TGTGCCAGCAGGGACAGGGTTAATGGCTACACCTTC.